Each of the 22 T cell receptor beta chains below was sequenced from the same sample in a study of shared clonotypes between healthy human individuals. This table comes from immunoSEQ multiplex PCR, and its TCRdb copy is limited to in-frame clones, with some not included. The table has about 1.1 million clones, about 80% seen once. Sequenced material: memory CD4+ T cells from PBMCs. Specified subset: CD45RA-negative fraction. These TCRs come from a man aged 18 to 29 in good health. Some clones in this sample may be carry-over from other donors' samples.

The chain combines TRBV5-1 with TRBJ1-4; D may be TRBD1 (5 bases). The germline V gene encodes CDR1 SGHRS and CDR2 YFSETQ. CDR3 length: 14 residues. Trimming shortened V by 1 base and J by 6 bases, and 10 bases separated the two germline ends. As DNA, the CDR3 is TGCGCCAGCAGCTTGTCCCAGGGAGATGAAAAACTGTTTTTT. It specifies CASSLSQGDEKLFF. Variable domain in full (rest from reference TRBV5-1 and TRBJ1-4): KAGVTQTPRYLIKTRGQQVTLSCSPISGHRSVSWYQQTPGQGLQFLFEYFSETQRNKGNFPGRFSGRQFSNSRSEMNVSTLELGDSALYLCASSLSQGDEKLFFGSGTQLSVL.

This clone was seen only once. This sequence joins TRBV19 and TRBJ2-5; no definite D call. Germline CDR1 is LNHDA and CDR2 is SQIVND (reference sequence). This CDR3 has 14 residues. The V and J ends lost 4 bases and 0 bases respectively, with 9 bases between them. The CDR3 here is CASSTQQYQETQYF. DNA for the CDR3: TGTGCCAGTAGTACTCAACAGTACCAAGAGACCCAGTACTTC.

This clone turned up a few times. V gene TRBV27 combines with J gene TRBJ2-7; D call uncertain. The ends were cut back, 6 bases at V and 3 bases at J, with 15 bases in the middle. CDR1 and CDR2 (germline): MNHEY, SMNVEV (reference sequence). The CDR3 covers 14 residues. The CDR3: CASRSLINYYEQYF. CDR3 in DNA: TGTGCCAGCAGAAGCCTCATAAACTACTACGAGCAGTACTTC.

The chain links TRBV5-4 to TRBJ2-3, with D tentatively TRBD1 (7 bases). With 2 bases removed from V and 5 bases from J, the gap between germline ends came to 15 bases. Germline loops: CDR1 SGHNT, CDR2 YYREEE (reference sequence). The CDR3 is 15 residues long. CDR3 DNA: TGTGCCAGCAGCTTACCCGGGACAGCGGGAGATACGCAGTATTTT. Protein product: CASSLPGTAGDTQYF.

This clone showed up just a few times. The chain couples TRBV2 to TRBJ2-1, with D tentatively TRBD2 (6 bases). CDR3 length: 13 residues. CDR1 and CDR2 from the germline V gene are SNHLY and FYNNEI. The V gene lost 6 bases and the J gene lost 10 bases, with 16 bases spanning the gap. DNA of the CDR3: TGTGCCAGCAGCACCGGGACTGCAATCGAGCAGTTCTTC. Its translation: CASSTGTAIEQFF.

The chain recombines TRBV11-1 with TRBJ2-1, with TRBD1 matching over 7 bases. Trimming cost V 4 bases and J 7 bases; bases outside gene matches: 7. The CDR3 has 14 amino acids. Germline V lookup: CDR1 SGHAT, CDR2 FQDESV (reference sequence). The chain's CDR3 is CASSSYRGSNEQFF. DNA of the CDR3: TGTGCCAGCAGCTCGTACAGGGGATCAAATGAGCAGTTCTTC.

The CDR3 sequence is CAISESAETGQFF. The DNA of the CDR3 is TGTGCCATCAGTGAGTCCGCCGAGACTGGGCAGTTCTTC. V gene TRBV10-3 combines with J gene TRBJ2-1, with unresolved D. V was cut by 0 bases and J by 12 bases, with 12 bases left in between. Germline-derived CDR1 and CDR2 are ENHRY and SYGVKD. This CDR3 has 13 amino acids.

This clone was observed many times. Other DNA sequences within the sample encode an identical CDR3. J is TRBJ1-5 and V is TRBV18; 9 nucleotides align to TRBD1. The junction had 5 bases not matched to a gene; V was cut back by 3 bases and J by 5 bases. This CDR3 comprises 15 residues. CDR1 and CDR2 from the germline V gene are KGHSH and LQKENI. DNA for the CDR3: TGTGCCAGCTCACCGGGACAGGGAATCTATCAGCCCCAGCATTTT. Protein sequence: CASSPGQGIYQPQHF.

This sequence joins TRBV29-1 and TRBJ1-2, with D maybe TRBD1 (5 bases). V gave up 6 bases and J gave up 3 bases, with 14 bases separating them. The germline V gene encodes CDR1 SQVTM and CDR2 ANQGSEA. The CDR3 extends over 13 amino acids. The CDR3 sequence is CSVGDGGDYGYTF. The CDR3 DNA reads TGCAGCGTGGGGGACGGAGGCGACTATGGCTACACCTTC.

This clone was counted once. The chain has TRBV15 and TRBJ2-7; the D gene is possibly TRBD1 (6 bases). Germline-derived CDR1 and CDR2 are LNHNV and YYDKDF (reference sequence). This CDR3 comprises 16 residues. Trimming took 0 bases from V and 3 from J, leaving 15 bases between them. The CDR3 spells CATSREKQGLNYEQYF. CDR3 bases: TGTGCCACCAGCAGAGAAAAACAGGGCCTCAACTACGAGCAGTACTTC.

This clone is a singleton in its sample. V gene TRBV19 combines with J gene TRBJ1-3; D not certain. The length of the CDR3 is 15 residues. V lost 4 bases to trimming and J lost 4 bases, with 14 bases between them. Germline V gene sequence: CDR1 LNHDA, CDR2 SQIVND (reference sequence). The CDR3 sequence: CASSTGSERGNTIYF. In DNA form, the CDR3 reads TGTGCCAGTAGTACGGGGTCCGAGAGGGGAAACACCATATATTTT.

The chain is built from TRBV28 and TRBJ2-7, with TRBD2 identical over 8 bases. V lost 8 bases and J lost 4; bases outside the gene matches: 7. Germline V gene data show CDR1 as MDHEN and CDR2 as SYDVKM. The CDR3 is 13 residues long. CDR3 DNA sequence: TGTGCCAGCGATACTAGCGGACGATACGAGCAGTACTTC. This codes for CASDTSGRYEQYF.

The CDR3 DNA is TGTGCCAGCAGCCCTATACAGGGTGTGTCTGGAAACACCATATATTTT. Protein: CASSPIQGVSGNTIYF. The V gene is TRBV7-9, the J gene TRBJ1-3; a possible D gene is TRBD1 (6 bases). The CDR3 has 16 amino acids. The ends were cut back, 5 bases at V and 1 base at J, with 15 bases in the middle. The germline CDR1 and CDR2 sequences are SEHNR and FQNEAQ (reference sequence).

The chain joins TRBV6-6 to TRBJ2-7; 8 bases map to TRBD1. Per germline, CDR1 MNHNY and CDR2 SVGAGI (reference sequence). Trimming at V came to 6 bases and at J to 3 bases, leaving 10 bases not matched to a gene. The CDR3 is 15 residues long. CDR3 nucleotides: TGTGCCAGCAGGCAAAACCGGGACAGGAGCTACGAGCAGTACTTC. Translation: CASRQNRDRSYEQYF.

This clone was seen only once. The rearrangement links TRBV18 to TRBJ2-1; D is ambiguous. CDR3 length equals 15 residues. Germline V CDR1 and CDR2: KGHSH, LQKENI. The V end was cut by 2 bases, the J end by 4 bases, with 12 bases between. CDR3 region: CASSPSSADYNEQFF. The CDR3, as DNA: TGTGCCAGCTCACCAAGTTCGGCGGATTACAATGAGCAGTTCTTC.

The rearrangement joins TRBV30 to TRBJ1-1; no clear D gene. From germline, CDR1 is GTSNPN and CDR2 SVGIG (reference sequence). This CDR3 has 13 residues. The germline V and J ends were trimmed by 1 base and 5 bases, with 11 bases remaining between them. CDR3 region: CAWSAQVGTEAFF. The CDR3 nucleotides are TGTGCCTGGAGTGCTCAAGTCGGAACTGAAGCTTTCTTT.

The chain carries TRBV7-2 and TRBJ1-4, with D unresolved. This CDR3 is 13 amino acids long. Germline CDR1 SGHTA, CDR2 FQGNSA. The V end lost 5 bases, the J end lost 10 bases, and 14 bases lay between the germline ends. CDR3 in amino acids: CASSQGSGVKLFF. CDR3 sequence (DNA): TGTGCCAGCAGCCAAGGGTCCGGGGTAAAACTGTTTTTT.

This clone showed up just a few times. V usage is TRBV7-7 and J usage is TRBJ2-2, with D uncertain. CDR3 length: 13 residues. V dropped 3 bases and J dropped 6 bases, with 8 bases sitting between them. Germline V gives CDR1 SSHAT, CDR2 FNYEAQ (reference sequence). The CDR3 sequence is CASSLSGAGELFF. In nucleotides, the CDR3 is TGTGCCAGCAGCTTGTCGGGCGCCGGGGAGCTGTTTTTT.

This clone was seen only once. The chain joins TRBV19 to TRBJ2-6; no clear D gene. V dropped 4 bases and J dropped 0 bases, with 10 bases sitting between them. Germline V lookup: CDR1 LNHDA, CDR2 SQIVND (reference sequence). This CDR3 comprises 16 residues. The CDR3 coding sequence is TGTGCCAGTAGTACTCGACGGCCCTCTGGGGCCAACGTCCTGACTTTC. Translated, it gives CASSTRRPSGANVLTF. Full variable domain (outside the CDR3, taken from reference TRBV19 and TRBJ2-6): DGGITQSPKYLFRKEGQNVTLSCEQNLNHDAMYWYRQDPGQGLRLIYYSQIVNDFQKGDIAEGYSVSREKKESFPLTVTSAQKNPTAFYLCASSTRRPSGANVLTFGAGSRLTVL.

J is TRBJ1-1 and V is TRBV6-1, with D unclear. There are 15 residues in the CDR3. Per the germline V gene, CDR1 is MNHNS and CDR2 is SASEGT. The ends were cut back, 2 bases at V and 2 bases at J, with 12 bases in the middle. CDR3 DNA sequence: TGTGCCAGCAGTGAATCCCAGTGGGGAAACACTGAAGCTTTCTTT. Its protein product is CASSESQWGNTEAFF.

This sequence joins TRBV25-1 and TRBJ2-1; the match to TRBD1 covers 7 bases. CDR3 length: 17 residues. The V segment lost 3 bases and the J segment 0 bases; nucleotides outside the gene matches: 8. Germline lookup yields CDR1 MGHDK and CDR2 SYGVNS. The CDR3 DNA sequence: TGTGCCAGCAGTGACCTACAGGGGAGCCCCTCCTACAATGAGCAGTTCTTC. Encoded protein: CASSDLQGSPSYNEQFF. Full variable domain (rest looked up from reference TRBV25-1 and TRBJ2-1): EADIYQTPRYLVIGTGKKITLECSQTMGHDKMYWYQQDPGMELHLIHYSYGVNSTEKGDLSSESTVSRIRTEHFPLTLESARPSHTSQYLCASSDLQGSPSYNEQFFGPGTRLTVL.

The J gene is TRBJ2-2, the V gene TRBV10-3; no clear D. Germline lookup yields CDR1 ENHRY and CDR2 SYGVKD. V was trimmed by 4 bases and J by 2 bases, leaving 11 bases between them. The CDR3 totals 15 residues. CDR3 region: CAISGRTANTGELFF. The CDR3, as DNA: TGTGCCATCAGTGGCCGTACAGCAAACACCGGGGAGCTGTTTTTT.